Below are 27 T cell receptor beta chains sequenced from a single sample in a study of early T cells in non-severe SARS-CoV-2 infection. A single record per CDR3 protein comes from TCRdb applying MiXCR to the 5' RACE reads. The sample contains 26,000 or so distinct CDR3 sequences, 5% to 6.5% of which appear only once. The specimen sequenced was whole blood. These receptors all come from an adult who was a healthcare worker with PCR-confirmed SARS-CoV-2 infection or an uninfected control (not recorded which).

This clonotype was seen a few times. V is TRBV20-1 and J is TRBJ2-5; D perhaps matches TRBD1 (7 bases). The CDR3 extends over 14 amino acids. Trimming removed 5 bases from V and 4 bases from J, with 17 bases in between. The germline V gene has CDR1 DFQATT and CDR2 SNEGSKA (reference sequence). Here the CDR3 reads CSALGQAGGETQYF. CDR3 sequence (DNA): TGCAGTGCTCTAGGACAGGCCGGGGGAGAGACCCAGTACTTC.

This clonotype was detected ten times or more. This sequence joins TRBV6-4 and TRBJ2-1; 11 bases agree with TRBD2. This CDR3 is 16 amino acids long. Germline loops: CDR1 MRHNA, CDR2 SNTAGT. The V gene end was trimmed by 7 bases and the J gene end by 2 bases; junction bases not matched to a gene: 7. This chain's CDR3 is CASKLSGGGTYNEQFF. The CDR3 nucleotides are TGTGCCAGCAAACTTAGCGGGGGGGGTACCTACAATGAGCAGTTCTTC.

This chain's CDR3 is CASSRGHSTDTQYF. The CDR3 DNA reads as TGTGCCAGCAGCCGAGGACACAGCACAGATACGCAGTATTTT. The chain couples TRBV7-3 to TRBJ2-3; TRBD1 is a possible D gene (5 bases). Germline V gene lookup returns CDR1 SGHTA and CDR2 FQGTGA. The CDR3 has 14 amino acids. Trimming removed 5 bases at V and 0 bases at J, with 9 bases between.

This clonotype was counted between two and nine times. The gene calls are TRBV2 and TRBJ1-6; D might be TRBD1 (6 bases). Per germline, CDR1 SNHLY and CDR2 FYNNEI. V was cut by 5 bases and J by 5 bases, with 16 bases left in between. This CDR3 has 16 amino acids. CDR3 region: CASSPNGQLNNSPLHF. Here the CDR3 DNA reads TGTGCCAGCAGTCCGAATGGACAGCTAAATAATTCACCCCTCCACTTT. The entire variable domain, with the rest obtained from reference TRBV2 and TRBJ1-6, is as follows: EPEVTQTPSHQVTQMGQEVILRCVPISNHLYFYWYRQILGQKVEFLVSFYNNEISEKSEIFDDQFSVERPDGSNFTLKIRSTKLEDSAMYFCASSPNGQLNNSPLHFGNGTRLTVT.

At least ten counts were recorded for this clonotype. This sequence joins TRBV5-4 and TRBJ2-3; D uncertain. The CDR3 totals 14 residues. Germline values: CDR1 SGHNT, CDR2 YYREEE (reference sequence). V dropped 10 bases and J dropped 3 bases, with 18 bases sitting between them. The DNA for the CDR3 is TGTGCCGCATGGAATCCGGAAGGGACAGATACGCAGTATTTT. This encodes CAAWNPEGTDTQYF. Supplemented by reference TRBV5-4 and TRBJ2-3, the full variable domain reads ETGVTQSPTHLIKTRGQQVTLRCSSQSGHNTVSWYQQALGQGPQFIFQYYREEENGRGNFPPRFSGLQFPNYSSELNVNALELDDSALYLCAAWNPEGTDTQYFGPGTRLTVL.

This clonotype was detected a few times. The CDR3 sequence is CASSSEGWQTSYEQYF. The CDR3 bases are TGTGCCAGCAGCTCGGAAGGGTGGCAGACCTCCTACGAGCAGTACTTC. J is TRBJ2-7 and V is TRBV5-6; no reliable D call. This CDR3 contains 16 residues. Trimming pared 3 bases from V and 0 bases from J, leaving 16 bases between. CDR1 and CDR2 from the germline V gene are SGHDT and YYEEEE.

A few counts support this clonotype. The gene calls are TRBV2 and TRBJ2-1; D is undetermined. Per germline, CDR1 SNHLY and CDR2 FYNNEI. This CDR3 comprises 14 residues. Trimming left V 1 base short and J 5 bases short, with 9 bases between. The DNA for the CDR3 is TGTGCCAGCAGTGAAGATGGAAACAACAATGAGCAGTTCTTC. Its translation: CASSEDGNNNEQFF.

About this clonotype itself: Given a much more abundant clone one base away, this may be a read error. The chain recombines TRBV6-2 or TRBV6-3 with TRBJ2-7, with D perhaps TRBD2 (5 bases). Germline V gives CDR1 MNHEY, CDR2 SVGEGT. Trimming removed 5 bases from V and 4 bases from J, with 21 bases in between. This CDR3 is built from 16 residues. Here the CDR3 reads CASSPPKRKVGYEQYF. CDR3 nucleotides: TGTGCCAGCAGTCCCCCCAAGCGGAAGGTAGGATACGAGCAGTACTTC.

This clonotype turned up a few times. The V and J genes are TRBV7-2 and TRBJ1-6; 11 nucleotides align to TRBD1. The CDR3 has 17 amino acids. V trimming: 5 bases; J trimming: 4 bases; junction bases outside the gene matches: 7. Per the germline V gene, CDR1 is SGHTA and CDR2 is FQGNSA. CDR3 sequence reads: CASSPGTGGNYNSPLHF. In DNA, the CDR3 is TGTGCCAGCAGCCCCGGGACAGGGGGAAATTATAATTCACCCCTCCACTTT.

A few counts support this clonotype. The rearrangement links TRBV6-5 to TRBJ2-2; TRBD2 matches at 11 bases. CDR1 is MNHEY and CDR2 is SVGAGI in the germline V gene. The CDR3 is 15 amino acids. V shed 8 bases, J shed 2 bases, and the junction held 4 bases outside the gene matches. Here the CDR3 reads CASGTSGQNTGELFF. The CDR3 DNA reads as TGTGCCAGCGGGACTAGCGGTCAAAACACCGGGGAGCTGTTTTTT.

This clonotype turned up a few times. This chain uses TRBV27 with TRBJ2-2, with D unresolved. This CDR3 region has 14 residues. V lost 7 bases to trimming and J lost 0 bases, with 9 bases between them. The germline gives CDR1 MNHEY, CDR2 SMNVEV (reference sequence). This chain's CDR3 is CASTNRPNTGELFF. The CDR3 coding sequence is TGTGCCAGCACCAACCGTCCGAACACCGGGGAGCTGTTTTTT.

In its sample, this clonotype was seen many times. The rearrangement links TRBV3-1 to TRBJ2-1, with 8 bases that match TRBD2. CDR1 and CDR2 (germline): LGHDT, YNNKEL (reference sequence). CDR3 length: 14 amino acids. Trimming cost V 5 bases and J 5 bases; bases outside gene matches: 5. The CDR3 here is CASSVTSGNNEQFF. In DNA, the CDR3 is TGTGCCAGCAGCGTTACTAGCGGAAACAATGAGCAGTTCTTC.

This clonotype was detected only a few times. V gene TRBV20-1 combines with J gene TRBJ2-3; TRBD2 matches at 10 bases. Germline V CDR1 and CDR2: DFQATT, SNEGSKA (reference sequence). The CDR3 contains 17 residues. V lost 6 bases to trimming and J lost 0 bases; unmatched junction nucleotides: 12. CDR3: CSASSFTSGASTDTQYF. The CDR3 DNA sequence: TGCAGTGCGAGTTCATTTACTAGCGGGGCTAGCACAGATACGCAGTATTTT.

This clonotype was observed a handful of times. For the CDR3, the DNA is TGTGCCAGCAGTTCCTTAAGAAAAGCCTACGAGCAGTACTTC. Its translation is CASSSLRKAYEQYF. V usage is TRBV7-6 and J usage is TRBJ2-7; D gene ambiguous. The CDR3 loop spans 14 amino acids. Germline CDR1 SGHVS, CDR2 FNYEAQ. Deletions cut 6 bases from V and 2 bases from J, with 14 bases between.

Many counts were recorded for this clonotype. The chain employs TRBV11-2 and TRBJ1-5; D remains ambiguous. The CDR3 covers 12 residues. Trimming cost V 5 bases and J 2 bases, with 4 bases left between them. Germline CDR1 and CDR2: SGHAT and FQNNGV. The CDR3 nucleotides are TGTGCCAGCAGCCTAGGCAATCAGCCCCAGCATTTT. Encoded protein: CASSLGNQPQHF.

This clonotype was seen repeatedly, ten times or more. V usage is TRBV20-1 and J usage is TRBJ2-3, with TRBD2 matching over 12 bases. CDR1 DFQATT and CDR2 SNEGSKA come from the germline V gene (reference sequence). CDR3 length equals 13 residues. V lost 6 bases, J lost 4 bases, and 2 bases stayed unmatched. CDR3 region: CSASSGRADTQYF. The DNA for the CDR3 is TGCAGTGCCTCTAGCGGGAGGGCAGATACGCAGTATTTT.

This clonotype occurred many times. The chain combines TRBV6-4 with TRBJ2-1; 9 nucleotides agree with TRBD1. The germline V gene has CDR1 MRHNA and CDR2 SNTAGT. The CDR3 contains 14 residues. Unmatched junction bases numbered 0, after V lost 2 bases and J lost 4 bases. The CDR3 sequence is CASSDGQGYNEQFF. In DNA, the CDR3 is TGTGCCAGCAGTGACGGACAGGGGTACAATGAGCAGTTCTTC.

This clonotype was observed at least ten times. The gene calls are TRBV6-1 and TRBJ1-5, with a possible D match to TRBD1 (6 bases). V lost 6 bases and J 0 bases, leaving 15 bases between the germline ends. Germline V lookup: CDR1 MNHNS, CDR2 SASEGT. The CDR3 is 16 residues long. The chain's CDR3 is CASSAGTLYSNQPQHF. DNA for the CDR3: TGTGCCAGCAGCGCCGGGACATTGTATAGCAATCAGCCCCAGCATTTT.

This clonotype was counted many times. The chain has TRBV20-1 and TRBJ2-2; D may be TRBD2 (5 bases). Germline V gives CDR1 DFQATT, CDR2 SNEGSKA (reference sequence). The CDR3 extends over 16 amino acids. V lost 0 bases to trimming and J lost 0 bases, with 11 bases between them. The CDR3: CSAREFSGPNTGELFF. As DNA, the CDR3 is TGCAGTGCTAGAGAATTCAGCGGTCCGAACACCGGGGAGCTGTTTTTT.

In this sample, this clonotype turned up many times. The CDR3 bases are TGTGCCAGCAGCAACCGGGGCCAAGAGACCCAGTACTTC. Translation: CASSNRGQETQYF. This sequence joins TRBV25-1 and TRBJ2-5; D is perhaps TRBD2 (5 bases). The V end lost 6 bases, the J end lost 1 base, and 9 bases lay between the germline ends. In germline, CDR1 is MGHDK, CDR2 SYGVNS. CDR3 size: 13 residues.

The genes are TRBV4-1 and TRBJ1-4, with no clear D. Trimming took off 1 base at V and 14 bases at J, with 17 bases between the two ends. The CDR3 runs to 14 residues. The germline gives CDR1 MGHRA, CDR2 YSYEKL. The CDR3 DNA follows: TGCGCCAGCAGCCAAGTTCAAGTAAGTCAAAGGCTGTTTTTT. Its translation is CASSQVQVSQRLFF.

This sequence joins TRBV4-3 and TRBJ1-6; D is undetermined. Germline values: CDR1 LGHNA, CDR2 YSLEER. The CDR3 extends over 14 amino acids. V was shortened by 0 bases and J by 10 bases, with 10 bases between the two germline ends. The CDR3 loop reads CASSQERGDSPLHF. DNA of the CDR3: TGCGCCAGCAGCCAAGAGCGGGGTGACTCACCCCTCCACTTT.

This clonotype was counted between two and nine times. The J gene is TRBJ2-5, the V gene TRBV7-9; TRBD2 matches at 9 bases. The V segment lost 6 bases and the J segment 5 bases; nucleotides outside the gene matches: 10. Germline lookup yields CDR1 SEHNR and CDR2 FQNEAQ (reference sequence). This CDR3 is 15 amino acids long. CDR3 nucleotide sequence: TGTGCCAGCAGGTTCCGCGCTAGCGGGGAGGAGACCCAGTACTTC. As protein: CASRFRASGEETQYF. The full variable domain, its missing parts supplied by reference TRBV7-9 and TRBJ2-5, is DTGVSQNPRHKITKRGQNVTFRCDPISEHNRLYWYRQTLGQGPEFLTYFQNEAQLEKSRLLSDRFSAERPKGSFSTLEIQRTEQGDSAMYLCASRFRASGEETQYFGPGTRLLVL.

The chain carries TRBV10-3 and TRBJ2-4; weak D call: TRBD1 (6 bases). V was cut by 0 bases and J by 14 bases, with 11 bases left in between. The CDR3 spans 12 residues. The germline V gene encodes CDR1 ENHRY and CDR2 SYGVKD. Written as DNA, the CDR3 is TGTGCCATCAGTGAGTCGGGGGACAAGGAGTACTTC. Protein: CAISESGDKEYF.

This clonotype was recorded a few times. This chain links TRBV18 with TRBJ1-2, with 11 nucleotides matching TRBD1. Germline V gene sequence: CDR1 KGHSH, CDR2 LQKENI. The CDR3 length is 12 residues. V shed 4 bases and J 9 bases; nucleotides not matched to a gene: 1. This CDR3 is CASSRTGGSYTF. DNA for the CDR3: TGTGCCAGCTCACGGACAGGGGGCAGCTACACCTTC.

This clonotype has ten or more counts. The V call is TRBV4-2, the J call TRBJ2-5, with 9 bases fitting TRBD1. J lost 2 bases, V lost 1 base, and 8 bases had no gene match. The germline CDR1 and CDR2 sequences are LGHNA and YNFKEQ. CDR3 length equals 17 residues. CDR3 sequence (DNA): TGTGCCAGCAGCCAAGGGACAGGGGCCACGGGGCAAGAGACCCAGTACTTC. Translation: CASSQGTGATGQETQYF.

This clonotype has at least ten counts. The V gene is TRBV19, the J gene TRBJ2-3; no reliable D call. The CDR3 has 12 amino acids. Trimming stripped 3 bases from V and 6 bases from J, with 7 bases between. Germline CDR1 LNHDA, CDR2 SQIVND (reference sequence). CDR3 region: CASSMPGDTQYF. CDR3 sequence (DNA): TGTGCCAGTAGTATGCCCGGGGATACGCAGTATTTT.